Following are 22 T cell receptor beta chains from one sample sequenced in a study of shared clonotypes between healthy human individuals. CD45RO-negative, CCR7-selected cells formed the naive CD8 fraction, which excluded terminally differentiated effector memory CD45RA+ cells. Clones were sequenced by immunoSEQ multiplex PCR, and TCRdb holds only the in-frame ones, with some missing. The sample records about 2 million clones, approximately 94% being singletons. Sequenced sample: naive CD8+ T cells sorted from blood. The receptors derive from a man aged 18 to 35 in good health.

The chain has TRBV2 and TRBJ2-1; D possibly corresponds to TRBD2 (6 bases). CDR1 and CDR2 (germline): SNHLY, FYNNEI. The CDR3 sequence is 14 residues long. Trimming took off 2 bases at V and 8 bases at J, with 13 bases between the two ends. The chain's CDR3 is CASSEPGESDEQFF. CDR3 nucleotides: TGTGCCAGCAGTGAACCGGGGGAGAGTGATGAGCAGTTCTTC.

The chain links TRBV2 to TRBJ1-1; no clear D gene. CDR1 is SNHLY and CDR2 is FYNNEI in the germline V gene. This CDR3 region has 14 residues. Trimming removed 8 bases from V and 5 bases from J, with 18 bases in between. For the CDR3, the DNA is TGTGCCAGCGACGACGAAGGGCGCGGGACTGAAGCTTTCTTT. It is translated as CASDDEGRGTEAFF.

Concerning this clone itself: Other nucleotide sequences from this sample produce the same CDR3. V gene TRBV6-6 combines with J gene TRBJ2-7, with a tentative D call TRBD2 (5 bases). Germline assignment: CDR1 MNHNY and CDR2 SVGAGI (reference sequence). The V gene lost 2 bases and the J gene lost 2 bases, with 10 bases spanning the gap. The CDR3 consists of 14 residues. The CDR3 spells CASSYGGSTYEQYF. CDR3 coding DNA: TGTGCCAGCAGTTACGGTGGGAGTACCTACGAGCAGTACTTC.

The chain has TRBV4-3 and TRBJ2-3, with TRBD1 as a possible D gene (5 bases). Germline-derived CDR1 and CDR2 are LGHNA and YSLEER. V lost 0 bases, J lost 3 bases, and 16 bases lay in between. CDR3 length: 17 amino acids. CDR3 in DNA: TGCGCCAGCAGCCAAGATAGGGCAGGGTCGGAAACAGATACGCAGTATTTT. Protein sequence: CASSQDRAGSETDTQYF.

This chain links TRBV27 with TRBJ2-2; 9 bases are a match to TRBD2. This CDR3 spans 17 amino acids. Losses at the gene ends were 2 bases for V and 4 bases for J; bases not matched to a gene: 8. Germline-derived CDR1 and CDR2 are MNHEY and SMNVEV (reference sequence). The CDR3 nucleotides are TGTGCCAGCAGTTTACTTGCGGGAGGGCCCAGCACCGGGGAGCTGTTTTTT. This encodes CASSLLAGGPSTGELFF.

This chain joins TRBV7-9 and TRBJ2-3, with 16 bases aligning to TRBD2. CDR3 size: 17 residues. Trimming at V came to 4 bases and at J to 5 bases, leaving 6 bases not matched to a gene. Germline V gene sequence: CDR1 SEHNR, CDR2 FQNEAQ (reference sequence). The CDR3 nucleotides read TGTGCCAGCAGCTCGGGACTAGCGGGAGGGCCAGGAGATACGCAGTATTTT. Its translation is CASSSGLAGGPGDTQYF.

CDR3: CASSHRVAGAYEQFF. For the CDR3, the DNA is TGCGCCAGCAGCCACAGGGTAGCGGGAGCTTATGAGCAGTTCTTC. The chain has TRBV4-3 and TRBJ2-1; 9 bases are a match to TRBD2. Germline V gene data show CDR1 as LGHNA and CDR2 as YSLEER. J lost 8 bases, V lost 3 bases, and 8 bases had no gene match. This CDR3 has 15 residues.

Turning to this clone: The sample carries other DNA sequences with the same CDR3. The chain couples TRBV7-9 to TRBJ2-3; 10 nucleotides agree with TRBD2. CDR1 and CDR2 (germline): SEHNR, FQNEAQ (reference sequence). V lost 5 bases, J lost 2 bases, and 4 bases stayed unmatched. This CDR3 has 15 residues. CDR3 region: CASSLTSGNTDTQYF. CDR3 nucleotide sequence: TGTGCCAGCAGCCTCACTAGCGGGAACACAGATACGCAGTATTTT. The full variable domain, in which reference TRBV7-9 and TRBJ2-3 provide the parts outside the CDR3, is DTGVSQNPRHKITKRGQNVTFRCDPISEHNRLYWYRQTLGQGPEFLTYFQNEAQLEKSRLLSDRFSAERPKGSFSTLEIQRTEQGDSAMYLCASSLTSGNTDTQYFGPGTRLTVL.

The rearrangement uses TRBV6-1 and TRBJ2-7; tentative D call: TRBD1 (5 bases). This CDR3 has 15 residues. The germline V gene has CDR1 MNHNS and CDR2 SASEGT. V lost 3 bases, J lost 4 bases, and 16 bases lay in between. The CDR3 loop is CASSDWQGTGYEQYF. The CDR3 nucleotides read TGTGCCAGCAGTGATTGGCAGGGCACCGGTTACGAGCAGTACTTC.

The chain recombines TRBV6-1 with TRBJ2-3, with 8 bases that match TRBD1. V was pared by 6 bases and J by 4 bases, with 6 bases of the junction left unmatched. The CDR3 contains 14 residues. Germline V gives CDR1 MNHNS, CDR2 SASEGT. CDR3 coding DNA: TGTGCCAGCAGCGTGACAGGGGACGCAGATACGCAGTATTTT. Amino acid sequence: CASSVTGDADTQYF.

V is TRBV19 and J is TRBJ2-1; D remains ambiguous. V was trimmed by 7 bases and J by 7 bases, leaving 14 bases between them. The CDR3 sequence is 13 residues long. Germline V gene data show CDR1 as LNHDA and CDR2 as SQIVND (reference sequence). This CDR3 reads CASIDLWGNEQFF. The CDR3 coding sequence is TGTGCCAGTATTGATCTTTGGGGTAATGAGCAGTTCTTC. The whole variable domain, filled in from reference TRBV19 and TRBJ2-1, reads DGGITQSPKYLFRKEGQNVTLSCEQNLNHDAMYWYRQDPGQGLRLIYYSQIVNDFQKGDIAEGYSVSREKKESFPLTVTSAQKNPTAFYLCASIDLWGNEQFFGPGTRLTVL.

This rearrangement joins TRBV4-3 to TRBJ2-3; 12 bases line up with TRBD2. V gave up 4 bases and J gave up 2 bases; unmatched junction bases: 4. In germline, CDR1 is LGHNA, CDR2 YSLEER. The CDR3 covers 16 residues. The CDR3 coding sequence is TGCGCCAGCAGCCTCGGACTAGCGGGACCCACAGATACGCAGTATTTT. Its translation: CASSLGLAGPTDTQYF.

This chain links TRBV28 with TRBJ2-7; D might be TRBD1 (5 bases). The length of the CDR3 is 13 residues. Germline CDR1 reads MDHEN; CDR2 reads SYDVKM. V dropped 2 bases and J dropped 2 bases, with 7 bases sitting between them. CDR3 sequence reads: CASSLHRTYEQYF. CDR3 nucleotide sequence: TGTGCCAGCAGTTTACACAGGACCTACGAGCAGTACTTC.

V is TRBV5-1 and J is TRBJ2-7; TRBD1 aligns across 7 bases. The J segment lost 0 bases and the V segment lost 3 bases, leaving 3 bases of the junction unmatched. CDR1 is SGHRS and CDR2 is YFSETQ in the germline V gene. This CDR3 is 14 amino acids long. CDR3 amino acids: CASSSGDSSYEQYF. The CDR3 coding sequence is TGCGCCAGCAGCTCCGGGGACAGCTCCTACGAGCAGTACTTC.

V and J are TRBV10-3 and TRBJ2-2; 7 nucleotides agree with TRBD2. The CDR3 extends over 16 amino acids. V dropped 3 bases and J dropped 6; count of bases not matched to a gene: 10. The V gene's germline CDR1 is ENHRY and CDR2 SYGVKD. The CDR3 loop reads CAISDPGGGMSGELFF. In nucleotides, the CDR3 is TGTGCCATCAGTGACCCTGGGGGGGGGATGTCCGGGGAGCTGTTTTTT.

The gene calls are TRBV27 and TRBJ1-5; D is undetermined. There are 17 residues in the CDR3. V was shortened by 0 bases and J by 4 bases, with 16 bases between the two germline ends. Germline loops: CDR1 MNHEY, CDR2 SMNVEV (reference sequence). The CDR3 reads CASSLSAPASSNQPQHF. CDR3 in DNA: TGTGCCAGCAGTTTATCAGCGCCGGCGAGTAGTAATCAGCCCCAGCATTTT.

The chain joins TRBV15 to TRBJ1-1; no clear D. CDR3 size: 12 residues. The V gene's germline CDR1 is LNHNV and CDR2 YYDKDF (reference sequence). The germline V and J ends were trimmed by 0 bases and 6 bases, with 5 bases remaining between them. The chain's CDR3 is CATSREASEAFF. The CDR3 DNA reads TGTGCCACCAGCAGAGAAGCCTCTGAAGCTTTCTTT. Together with reference TRBV15 and TRBJ1-1, the CDR3 gives the full variable domain: DAMVIQNPRYQVTQFGKPVTLSCSQTLNHNVMYWYQQKSSQAPKLLFHYYDKDFNNEADTPDNFQSRRPNTSFCFLDIRSPGLGDTAMYLCATSREASEAFFGQGTRLTVV.

The V gene is TRBV5-4, the J gene TRBJ2-7; the D is unclear. CDR1 SGHNT and CDR2 YYREEE come from the germline V gene (reference sequence). The ends were cut back, 0 bases at V and 2 bases at J, with 9 bases in the middle. CDR3 length: 14 amino acids. The CDR3 region has the DNA TGTGCCAGCAGCTTGGGTTGGGGAACCTACGAGCAGTACTTC. It yields the protein CASSLGWGTYEQYF.

V and J are TRBV5-8 and TRBJ1-2, with 7 positions matching TRBD1. The CDR3 sequence is 16 residues long. The J segment lost 1 base and the V segment lost 4 bases, leaving 10 bases of the junction unmatched. Germline CDR1 SGHTS, CDR2 YDEGEE. The CDR3 loop is CASSGFYRDSNYGYTF. The CDR3 DNA reads TGTGCCAGCAGCGGATTCTACCGGGACAGTAACTATGGCTACACCTTC.

The chain is built from TRBV5-6 and TRBJ2-7; 8 nucleotides line up with TRBD2. The CDR3 totals 15 residues. Germline CDR1 SGHDT, CDR2 YYEEEE. Trimming cost V 3 bases and J 4 bases; bases outside gene matches: 9. DNA of the CDR3: TGTGCCAGCAGCTATGAAGCGGGAGCGAATTACGAGCAGTACTTC. Its translation is CASSYEAGANYEQYF.

This clone was seen only once. The rearrangement links TRBV27 to TRBJ2-4; 9 bases are a match to TRBD1. The ends lost 6 bases at V and 8 bases at J; junction bases unmatched: 5. The CDR3 sequence is 13 residues long. CDR1 and CDR2 from the germline V gene are MNHEY and SMNVEV (reference sequence). The CDR3 protein is CASSPGQGDIQYF. CDR3 DNA sequence: TGTGCCAGCAGCCCGGGACAGGGAGACATTCAGTACTTC.

The gene calls are TRBV7-2 and TRBJ1-1, with TRBD1 matching over 9 bases. Germline V gene sequence: CDR1 SGHTA, CDR2 FQGNSA. After removal of 1 base from V and 5 bases from J, the junction contained 8 bases not matched to a gene. This CDR3 spans 16 amino acids. The CDR3 loop is CASSLGPGTGHTEAFF. In nucleotides, the CDR3 is TGTGCCAGCAGCTTAGGGCCCGGGACAGGGCATACTGAAGCTTTCTTT. Combining the CDR3 with reference TRBV7-2 and TRBJ1-1 gives the whole variable domain GAGVSQSPSNKVTEKGKDVELRCDPISGHTALYWYRQSLGQGLEFLIYFQGNSAPDKSGLPSDRFSAERTGGSVSTLTIQRTQQEDSAVYLCASSLGPGTGHTEAFFGQGTRLTVV.